The 12 T cell receptor beta chains reported below all come from one sample, sequenced in a study of T-cell reconstitution after alpha-beta-depleted transplantation in children. The authors prepared the TCRbeta library with unique molecular identifiers. MiXCR was run by TCRdb on the PCR reads, yielding one entry per CDR3 protein. The data contain approximately 270,000 distinct CDR3 sequences, more than 20% of them singletons. Source: PBMCs, mostly from graft donor cells, taken 360 days after TCRalphabeta/CD19-depleted stem cell transplant. These TCRs come from a female patient under 10 years old who had a stem cell transplant for congenital amegakaryocytic thrombocytopenia, so the T cells may come from the graft donor.

V usage is TRBV20-1 and J usage is TRBJ1-2, with D possibly matching TRBD1 (6 bases). This CDR3 is 14 amino acids long. The ends were cut back, 5 bases at V and 5 bases at J, with 18 bases in the middle. CDR1 DFQATT and CDR2 SNEGSKA come from the germline V gene (reference sequence). CDR3 region: CSAPFRGPGYGYTF. CDR3 nucleotide sequence: TGCAGTGCTCCTTTCCGGGGGCCCGGGTATGGCTACACCTTC.

The rearrangement joins TRBV9 to TRBJ1-4, with D tentatively TRBD1 (5 bases). Germline V gives CDR1 SGDLS, CDR2 YYNGEE. Trimming cost V 0 bases and J 8 bases, with 8 bases left between them. The CDR3 length is 13 residues. The CDR3 region has the DNA TGTGCCAGCAGCGTAGATGGGGCCGAAAAACTGTTTTTT. Translated: CASSVDGAEKLFF.

V gene TRBV20-1 combines with J gene TRBJ2-3; 7 positions agree with TRBD2. Trimming at V came to 1 base and at J to 2 bases, leaving 9 bases not matched to a gene. The germline V gene encodes CDR1 DFQATT and CDR2 SNEGSKA (reference sequence). The CDR3 consists of 16 residues. The CDR3 sequence: CSARGEGGRNTDTQYF. The CDR3 nucleotides read TGCAGTGCTAGAGGGGAGGGAGGACGAAACACAGATACGCAGTATTTT.

This chain uses TRBV15 with TRBJ2-7, with 9 bases that match TRBD2. The length of the CDR3 is 16 residues. The germline V gene has CDR1 LNHNV and CDR2 YYDKDF (reference sequence). Losses at the gene ends were 4 bases for V and 4 bases for J; bases not matched to a gene: 11. This chain's CDR3 is CATSTGGGGGLYEQYF. The CDR3 nucleotides are TGTGCCACCAGCACTGGCGGCGGGGGGGGTCTTTACGAGCAGTACTTC.

There are a few counts of this clonotype. The chain joins TRBV12-3 or TRBV12-4 to TRBJ1-1; D remains ambiguous. This CDR3 is built from 12 residues. The germline V and J ends were trimmed by 6 bases and 1 base, with 6 bases remaining between them. CDR3 DNA sequence: TGTGCCAGCAGCCCAGAGAACACTGAAGCTTTCTTT. This translates into CASSPENTEAFF.

A few counts support this clonotype. The chain has TRBV2 and TRBJ2-5; tentatively, D is TRBD2 (5 bases). V lost 2 bases, J lost 6 bases, and 16 bases lay in between. The CDR3 has 15 residues. Germline CDR1 is SNHLY and CDR2 is FYNNEI. The DNA for the CDR3 is TGTGCCAGCAGTGAATGGCTTCCTGAGGGAAAGACCCAGTACTTC. It encodes CASSEWLPEGKTQYF. The full variable domain, completed using reference TRBV2 and TRBJ2-5, is EPEVTQTPSHQVTQMGQEVILRCVPISNHLYFYWYRQILGQKVEFLVSFYNNEISEKSEIFDDQFSVERPDGSNFTLKIRSTKLEDSAMYFCASSEWLPEGKTQYFGPGTRLLVL.

This chain connects TRBV7-9 to TRBJ2-3, with D possibly being TRBD2 (6 bases). Trimming removed 3 bases at V and 0 bases at J, with 16 bases between. Germline V gene sequence: CDR1 SEHNR, CDR2 FQNEAQ (reference sequence). The length of the CDR3 is 17 residues. CDR3 region: CASSFSSGTSSTDTQYF. DNA for the CDR3: TGTGCCAGCAGCTTTAGTAGCGGAACCTCTAGCACAGATACGCAGTATTTT.

This clonotype has at least ten counts. V is TRBV14 and J is TRBJ1-1, with D perhaps matching TRBD1 (5 bases). V was pared by 0 bases and J by 3 bases, with 11 bases between. The CDR3 has 15 residues. CDR1 and CDR2 from the germline V gene are SGHDN and FVKESK. The CDR3: CASSQDFQGDTEAFF. The CDR3 DNA is TGTGCCAGCAGCCAAGATTTCCAGGGCGACACTGAAGCTTTCTTT.

This clonotype was counted between two and nine times. V gene TRBV4-1 combines with J gene TRBJ2-2; unclear D gene. This CDR3 contains 12 residues. V was shortened by 4 bases and J by 7 bases, with 7 bases between the two germline ends. Germline V gene lookup returns CDR1 MGHRA and CDR2 YSYEKL. CDR3 sequence (DNA): TGCGCCAGCAGCCGTTTCAACGGGGAGCTGTTTTTT. Translating gives CASSRFNGELFF.

The gene calls are TRBV15 and TRBJ1-2; D gene uncertain. Between the trimmed V and J ends, which lost 0 bases and 8 bases, there was a span of 10 bases. The CDR3 totals 13 residues. Germline V gene lookup returns CDR1 LNHNV and CDR2 YYDKDF (reference sequence). CDR3 protein: CATSRDEVGGYTF. In DNA form, the CDR3 reads TGTGCCACCAGCAGAGATGAAGTTGGGGGCTACACCTTC.

This clonotype showed up just a few times. The chain recombines TRBV10-3 with TRBJ2-1; 8 bases are shared with TRBD2. CDR1 is ENHRY, CDR2 SYGVKD, per germline. The CDR3 sequence is 14 residues long. Trimming cost V 9 bases and J 5 bases; bases outside gene matches: 9. The CDR3 region is CAMGAGALDNEQFF. As DNA, the CDR3 is TGTGCCATGGGAGCGGGAGCGTTGGACAATGAGCAGTTCTTC.

This clonotype turned up a few times. The rearrangement joins TRBV4-3 to TRBJ1-5; 8 nucleotides agree with TRBD1. This CDR3 is 15 amino acids long. The germline V gene encodes CDR1 LGHNA and CDR2 YSLEER. V dropped 5 bases and J dropped 6; count of bases not matched to a gene: 9. CDR3 loop: CASSLIQGAGQPQHF. DNA for the CDR3: TGCGCCAGCAGCTTGATTCAGGGGGCTGGTCAGCCCCAGCATTTT.